This T cell receptor (beta chain) was found in a study of regulatory dendritic cells for organ transplantation. Germline V gives CDR1 SGHDT, CDR2 YYEEEE. The CDR3 extends over 16 amino acids. V was clipped by 0 bases and J by 1 base; unmatched bases: 5. Profiled with immunoSEQ multiplex PCR; TCRdb holds only in-frame clones, not every one. The sample records 25,000 or so clones, 82% being singletons. The rearrangement uses TRBV5-6 and TRBJ2-3, with 7 bases aligning to TRBD1. The sequenced sample was naive CD4+ T cells from blood. Noted subset: CD45RA+ naive T cells. The sequence derives from a human donor in good health. As DNA, the CDR3 is TGTGCCAGCAGCTTGGTGAAGGGGGCGCGCACAGATACGCAGTATTTT. Translated, it gives CASSLVKGARTDTQYF.